These 23 T cell receptor beta chains share one sample of origin, sequenced in a study of T cell repertoires in cytomegalovirus infection (dated 2019 in TCRdb). These receptors have no known antigen. The intended sense of this specimen's treatment or condition label: in vitro stimulation with specific CMV peptide epitopes to enrich CMV-specific T cells. The sequencing machine was an Illumina HiSeq 1500. TCRdb passed the public sequencing reads through fastp at Q25 and MiXCR, retaining productive beta sequences. Rows matching on CDR3 protein sequence are summarized as one entry with the most common DNA and genes. The sample table records about 920,000 distinct CDR3 sequences; 25% to 40% of these occur just once. The ten biggest clones cover around an eighth of the sample. The sample in question was cultured CD8+ T cells from PBMCs, obtained from culture after CMV antigen stimulation. The receptors were gathered from a human donor in good health (CMV status not recorded). Some clones in this sample may be carry-over from other donors' samples.

This sequence joins TRBV24-1 and TRBJ2-1; 14 bases line up with TRBD2. The CDR3 is 17 residues long. V was clipped by 6 bases and J by 4 bases; unmatched bases: 7. In germline, CDR1 is KGHDR, CDR2 SFDVKD. CDR3 amino acids: CATSTGTSGGTYNEQFF. DNA for the CDR3: TGTGCCACCAGTACCGGGACTAGCGGGGGTACATACAATGAGCAGTTCTTC.

J is TRBJ2-7 and V is TRBV7-9; TRBD1 matches 7 bases. Germline-derived CDR1 and CDR2 are SEHNR and FQNEAQ (reference sequence). Losses at the gene ends were 3 bases for V and 5 bases for J; bases not matched to a gene: 7. The CDR3 runs 14 residues. In DNA, the CDR3 is TGTGCCAGCAGCTTGTTTCAGGGGGTCAACGAGCAGTACTTC. It yields the protein CASSLFQGVNEQYF.

This chain connects TRBV10-3 to TRBJ1-5; D call uncertain. V lost 8 bases, J lost 8 bases, and 16 bases lay in between. This CDR3 comprises 13 residues. Germline assignment: CDR1 ENHRY and CDR2 SYGVKD. CDR3 sequence: CAIAVQENKPQHF. CDR3 DNA sequence: TGTGCCATCGCCGTCCAGGAGAACAAGCCCCAGCATTTT.

This clonotype came up a few times. The chain has TRBV19 and TRBJ2-1; 7 bases agree with TRBD2. The CDR3 has 13 residues. Germline V gives CDR1 LNHDA, CDR2 SQIVND (reference sequence). The junction had 5 bases not matched to a gene; V was cut back by 3 bases and J by 9 bases. This CDR3 reads CASSMGRGSEQFF. DNA of the CDR3: TGTGCCAGTAGTATGGGGCGGGGGAGTGAGCAGTTCTTC.

The chain recombines TRBV27 with TRBJ2-7; weak D call: TRBD2 (5 bases). The CDR3 consists of 14 residues. V lost 3 bases and J lost 3, with 12 bases in between. Germline lookup yields CDR1 MNHEY and CDR2 SMNVEV (reference sequence). The CDR3 DNA follows: TGTGCCAGCAGTTTTGGTGGACTGATCTACGAGCAGTACTTC. This gives the protein CASSFGGLIYEQYF.

The chain links TRBV14 to TRBJ2-7; the match to TRBD1 covers 10 bases. The germline CDR1 and CDR2 sequences are SGHDN and FVKESK. This CDR3 is built from 15 residues. V was pared by 0 bases and J by 5 bases, with 4 bases of the junction left unmatched. CDR3 amino acids: CASSQDLGTGDEQYF. The CDR3 DNA sequence: TGTGCCAGCAGCCAAGATTTGGGGACAGGGGACGAGCAGTACTTC.

This clonotype has just a few counts. This chain connects TRBV6-1 to TRBJ1-5; maybe TRBD1 (6 bases). CDR3 length equals 14 residues. The V and J ends lost 9 bases and 4 bases respectively, with 16 bases between them. Germline V gene data show CDR1 as MNHNS and CDR2 as SASEGT. Written as DNA, the CDR3 is TGTGCCAGGGGGGAGGGAAGGGGGAATCAGCCCCAGCATTTT. It encodes CARGEGRGNQPQHF.

In this sample, this clonotype turned up a few times. This sequence joins TRBV6-5 and TRBJ2-5; 13 bases are a match to TRBD2. Germline CDR1 is MNHEY and CDR2 is SVGAGI. J gave up 4 bases and V 0 bases, and 2 bases lay outside the gene matches. CDR3 length equals 16 residues. CDR3: CASSYSGLAGLETQYF. CDR3 sequence (DNA): TGTGCCAGCAGTTACTCGGGACTAGCGGGGTTAGAGACCCAGTACTTC.

V is TRBV20-1 and J is TRBJ2-7, with D uncertain. Deletions cut 7 bases from V and 2 bases from J, with 12 bases between. The CDR3 sequence is 12 residues long. Per germline, CDR1 DFQATT and CDR2 SNEGSKA (reference sequence). The CDR3 DNA follows: TGCAGTGTCTCGGGTGAACCCTACGAGCAGTACTTC. It yields the protein CSVSGEPYEQYF.

Ten or more counts support this clonotype. The J gene is TRBJ2-7, the V gene TRBV7-9; D is possibly TRBD1 or TRBD2 (5 bases each). Looked up from germline, CDR1 is SEHNR and CDR2 is FQNEAQ (reference sequence). The ends were cut back, 4 bases at V and 1 base at J, with 17 bases in the middle. This CDR3 is built from 16 residues. The CDR3 region is CASSSFPGTESYEQYF. The CDR3, as DNA: TGTGCCAGCAGCTCATTTCCCGGGACGGAGTCCTACGAGCAGTACTTC.

The chain recombines TRBV19 with TRBJ1-1; D perhaps matches TRBD1 (5 bases). The CDR3 is 14 amino acids. Trimming removed 5 bases from V and 1 base from J, with 11 bases in between. Germline loops: CDR1 LNHDA, CDR2 SQIVND (reference sequence). In nucleotides, the CDR3 is TGTGCCAGTAGTTCTGACAGACAGAACACTGAAGCTTTCTTT. Residues: CASSSDRQNTEAFF.

This clonotype was seen many times. This rearrangement joins TRBV7-9 to TRBJ1-2; D is ambiguous. The germline V and J ends were trimmed by 5 bases and 2 bases, with 15 bases remaining between them. Germline values: CDR1 SEHNR, CDR2 FQNEAQ (reference sequence). The CDR3 totals 15 residues. CDR3 nucleotides: TGTGCCAGCAGCCTGGACCGCCGACCCAACTATGGCTACACCTTC. Its translation is CASSLDRRPNYGYTF.

The V call is TRBV6-2 or TRBV6-3, the J call TRBJ2-1, with D possibly being TRBD2 (5 bases). Trimming took off 2 bases at V and 6 bases at J, with 14 bases between the two ends. The CDR3 sequence is 15 residues long. Germline CDR1 reads MNHEY; CDR2 reads SVGEGT. CDR3 sequence reads: CASSYTQVAGNEQFF. CDR3 DNA sequence: TGTGCCAGCAGTTACACGCAGGTCGCGGGCAATGAGCAGTTCTTC.

This clonotype was detected only a few times. The chain has TRBV2 and TRBJ2-3; maybe TRBD1 (6 bases). CDR1 is SNHLY and CDR2 is FYNNEI in the germline V gene. CDR3 length: 13 residues. CDR3: CALKGGSTDTQYF. Here the CDR3 DNA reads TGTGCTTTAAAAGGGGGTAGCACAGATACGCAGTATTTT.

The table lists this clonotype with many counts. The J gene is TRBJ2-1, the V gene TRBV12-3 or TRBV12-4, with TRBD2 matching 8 bases. The length of the CDR3 is 16 residues. V was pared by 8 bases and J by 1 base, with 10 bases of the junction left unmatched. This CDR3 is CASVRTLAGSYNEQFF. The CDR3 DNA reads TGTGCCAGCGTCAGGACCTTAGCGGGGTCCTACAATGAGCAGTTCTTC.

This clonotype was seen only a few times. CDR3 in DNA: TGCAGTGCTAGAGTCCAATCGAGCTACGAGCAGTACGTC. It translates to CSARVQSSYEQYV. V usage is TRBV20-1 and J usage is TRBJ2-7; D is undetermined. The germline CDR1 and CDR2 sequences are DFQATT and SNEGSKA (reference sequence). The length of the CDR3 is 13 residues. Trimming took off 1 base at V and 3 bases at J, with 10 bases between the two ends.

The rearrangement joins TRBV28 to TRBJ2-5; D may be TRBD2 (6 bases). The germline V and J ends were trimmed by 4 bases and 4 bases, with 10 bases remaining between them. This CDR3 contains 13 residues. CDR1 is MDHEN, CDR2 SYDVKM, per germline. CDR3 DNA sequence: TGTGCCAGCAGTTCGGAGGGATCAGAGACCCAGTACTTC. Protein product: CASSSEGSETQYF.

This clonotype was found once. V is TRBV6-8 and J is TRBJ2-3, with TRBD1 as a possible D gene (6 bases). V was clipped by 5 bases and J by 0 bases, with 12 bases between them. This CDR3 is 15 amino acids long. The germline CDR1 and CDR2 sequences are MNHGY and SAAAGT. The CDR3 here is CASSNTGLSTDTQYF. In DNA form, the CDR3 reads TGTGCCAGCAGTAACACAGGGCTCAGCACAGATACGCAGTATTTT.

This chain uses TRBV6-5 with TRBJ2-3, with 7 positions matching TRBD1. Germline-derived CDR1 and CDR2 are MNHEY and SVGAGI. This CDR3 contains 17 residues. V gave up 0 bases and J gave up 4 bases; unmatched junction bases: 10. CDR3 in amino acids: CASSYSLGGGGADTQYF. The CDR3 DNA follows: TGTGCCAGCAGTTACTCGCTAGGGGGCGGTGGGGCAGATACGCAGTATTTT.

There are many counts of this clonotype. The gene calls are TRBV7-9 and TRBJ2-5; 10 bases are a match to TRBD2. The CDR3 is made up of 14 amino acids. The germline gives CDR1 SEHNR, CDR2 FQNEAQ (reference sequence). V lost 5 bases to trimming and J lost 3 bases; unmatched junction nucleotides: 3. CDR3 residues: CASSPGLAEETQYF. The CDR3, as DNA: TGTGCCAGCAGCCCTGGACTAGCGGAAGAGACCCAGTACTTC.

V usage is TRBV6-5 and J usage is TRBJ1-4, with D hard to call. Trimming took off 2 bases at V and 7 bases at J, with 11 bases between the two ends. The CDR3 has 14 amino acids. The germline V gene has CDR1 MNHEY and CDR2 SVGAGI. The CDR3 DNA reads as TGTGCCAGCAGTTACGGGGATGTAGGTGAAAAACTGTTTTTT. The encoded protein is CASSYGDVGEKLFF.

Only one count was recorded for this clonotype. The V gene is TRBV27, the J gene TRBJ2-7; 12 nucleotides match TRBD1. The V and J ends lost 7 bases and 9 bases, in that order; junction bases with no gene match: 10. The CDR3 sequence is 14 residues long. Germline CDR1 MNHEY, CDR2 SMNVEV (reference sequence). The CDR3 protein is CASMHGTGGSGQYF. The CDR3 coding sequence is TGTGCCAGCATGCATGGGACAGGGGGCTCGGGGCAGTACTTC.

J is TRBJ2-7 and V is TRBV5-1; D call uncertain. The length of the CDR3 is 13 residues. Germline V gene lookup returns CDR1 SGHRS and CDR2 YFSETQ. Trimming shortened V by 0 bases and J by 4 bases, and 8 bases separated the two germline ends. The CDR3 nucleotides read TGCGCCAGCAGCTTGGACGCGGTTTACGAGCAGTACTTC. This sequence encodes CASSLDAVYEQYF.